The clone carrying this T cell receptor beta chain has just a few counts. It was with a sample-barcoded 5' primer and a J-beta primer mix that a second PCR of roughly 7 to 12 cycles was run. TCRdb used MiXCR to reprocess the 5' RACE reads, holding one entry per CDR3 protein. Among about 1.8 million distinct CDR3 sequences listed, roughly 52% were seen once. The V and J ends lost 1 base and 4 bases respectively, with 16 bases between them. Germline CDR1 DFQATT, CDR2 SNEGSKA (reference sequence). This CDR3 spans 15 amino acids. Ranging in age from roughly 6 to 95, the donors were healthy Caucasian individuals from Russia. Isolation yielded PBMCs, at least 6.5 million per sample, in every case. The amount of total RNA extracted per sample was at least 5.5 micrograms. The data belong to a study of blood T cells in healthy people across ages. About the research overall: The capture of about one barcoded beta molecule per two T cells was achieved by template switching.

Sequenced input: blood. The gene calls are TRBV20-1 and TRBJ1-2; D is perhaps TRBD1 (5 bases). The TCR sequence derives from a woman aged 40 to 50 in good health. This CDR3 is CSARGGGGKSYGYTF. The CDR3 DNA reads as TGCAGTGCTAGAGGGGGTGGGGGGAAGAGCTATGGCTACACCTTC.